This T cell receptor beta chain is drawn from a study of CD8+CD57+ T cells in acquired aplastic anemia. CDR3 length: 14 residues. Germline lookup yields CDR1 ENHRY and CDR2 SYGVKD. Germline trimming cut 3 bases from V and 14 bases from J; bases unmatched to any gene: 12. For CDR3 and TCR beta VDJ profiling, genomic DNA was the template used. TCRdb reprocessed the reads via MiXCR and lists one record per CDR3 protein. The sample lists fewer than 200,000 distinct CDR3 sequences; less than 50% were seen once. Individuals selected for sequencing had exhibited CD8+CD57+ cell expansion on flow cytometry. This chain connects TRBV10-3 to TRBJ2-3; 9 bases agree with TRBD2. The specimen was sorted CD4+, CD8+, or CD8+CD57+ T cells (not recorded which) from PBMCs. The TCR originated in a human donor with aplastic anemia. The CDR3: CAISEGTSPSLWYF. The CDR3, as DNA: TGTGCCATCAGTGAAGGGACTAGCCCATCTCTCTGGTATTTT.